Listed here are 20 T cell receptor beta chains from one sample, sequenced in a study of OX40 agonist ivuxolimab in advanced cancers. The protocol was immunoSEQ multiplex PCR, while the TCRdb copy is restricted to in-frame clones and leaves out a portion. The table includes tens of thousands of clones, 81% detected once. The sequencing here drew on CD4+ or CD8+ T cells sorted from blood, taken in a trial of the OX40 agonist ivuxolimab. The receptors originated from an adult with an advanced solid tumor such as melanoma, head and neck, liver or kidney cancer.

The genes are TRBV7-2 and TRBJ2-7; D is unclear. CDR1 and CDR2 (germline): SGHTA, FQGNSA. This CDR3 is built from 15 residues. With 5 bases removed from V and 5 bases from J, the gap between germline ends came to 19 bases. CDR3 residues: CASSQNSGDQNEQYF. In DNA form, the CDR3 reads TGTGCCAGCAGCCAAAACTCCGGAGATCAGAACGAGCAGTACTTC.

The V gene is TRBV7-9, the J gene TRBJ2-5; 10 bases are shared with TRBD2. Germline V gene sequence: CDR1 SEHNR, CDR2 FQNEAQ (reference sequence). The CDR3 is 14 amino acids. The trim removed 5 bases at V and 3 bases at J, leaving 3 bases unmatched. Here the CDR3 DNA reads TGTGCCAGCAGCCGAGGACTAGCGGAAGAGACCCAGTACTTC. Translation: CASSRGLAEETQYF.

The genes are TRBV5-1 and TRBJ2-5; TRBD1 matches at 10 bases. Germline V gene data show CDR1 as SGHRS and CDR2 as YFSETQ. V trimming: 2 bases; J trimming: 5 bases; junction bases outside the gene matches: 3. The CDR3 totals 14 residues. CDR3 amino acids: CASSFRDRGETQYF. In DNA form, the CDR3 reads TGCGCCAGCAGCTTCCGGGACAGGGGTGAGACCCAGTACTTC.

CDR3 sequence (DNA): TGTGCCAGCAGCTTGGTGGTAGCGGGGGGTCTGACAGATACGCAGTATTTT. The encoded protein is CASSLVVAGGLTDTQYF. The rearrangement uses TRBV5-4 and TRBJ2-3, with TRBD2 matching 10 bases. This CDR3 is built from 17 residues. Germline loops: CDR1 SGHNT, CDR2 YYREEE (reference sequence). The V and J ends lost 0 bases and 3 bases, in that order; junction bases with no gene match: 7.

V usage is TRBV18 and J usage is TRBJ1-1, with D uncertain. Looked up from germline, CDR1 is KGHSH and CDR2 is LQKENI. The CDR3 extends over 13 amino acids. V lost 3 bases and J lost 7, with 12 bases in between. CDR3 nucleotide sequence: TGTGCCAGCTCACCCAGTGAAGACCTTGAAGCTTTCTTT. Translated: CASSPSEDLEAFF.

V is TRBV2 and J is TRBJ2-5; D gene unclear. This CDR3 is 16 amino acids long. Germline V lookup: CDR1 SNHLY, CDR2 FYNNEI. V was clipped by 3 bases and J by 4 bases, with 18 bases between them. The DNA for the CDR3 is TGTGCCAGCAGTGATGCGGCGGCCCATGTTTTAGAGACCCAGTACTTC. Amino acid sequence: CASSDAAAHVLETQYF.

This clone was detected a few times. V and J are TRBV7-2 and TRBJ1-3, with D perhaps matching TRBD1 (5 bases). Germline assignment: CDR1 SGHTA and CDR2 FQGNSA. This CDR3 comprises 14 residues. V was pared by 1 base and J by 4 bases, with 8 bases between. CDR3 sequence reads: CASSLVDRGNTIYF. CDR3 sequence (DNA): TGTGCCAGCAGCTTAGTAGACAGAGGAAACACCATATATTTT.

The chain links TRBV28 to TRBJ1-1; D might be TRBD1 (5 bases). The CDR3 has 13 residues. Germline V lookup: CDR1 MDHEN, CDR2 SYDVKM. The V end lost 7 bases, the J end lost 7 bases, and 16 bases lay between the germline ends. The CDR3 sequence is CASTPGGFFEAFF. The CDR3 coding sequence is TGTGCCAGCACGCCGGGGGGGTTTTTTGAAGCTTTCTTT. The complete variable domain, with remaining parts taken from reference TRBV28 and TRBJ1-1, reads DVKVTQSSRYLVKRTGEKVFLECVQDMDHENMFWYRQDPGLGLRLIYFSYDVKMKEKGDIPEGYSVSREKKERFSLILESASTNQTSMYLCASTPGGFFEAFFGQGTRLTVV.

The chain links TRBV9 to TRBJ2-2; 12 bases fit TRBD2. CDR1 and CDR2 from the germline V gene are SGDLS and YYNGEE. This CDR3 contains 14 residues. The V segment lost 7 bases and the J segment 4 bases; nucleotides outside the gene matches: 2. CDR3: CASSSGGATGELFF. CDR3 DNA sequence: TGTGCCAGCTCTAGCGGGGGGGCCACCGGGGAGCTGTTTTTT.

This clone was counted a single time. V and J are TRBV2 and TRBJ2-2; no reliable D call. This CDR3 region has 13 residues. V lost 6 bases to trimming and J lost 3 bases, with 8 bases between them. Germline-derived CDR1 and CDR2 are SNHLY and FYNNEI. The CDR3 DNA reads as TGTGCCAGCAGCCTTGATTACACCGGGGAGCTGTTTTTT. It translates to CASSLDYTGELFF.

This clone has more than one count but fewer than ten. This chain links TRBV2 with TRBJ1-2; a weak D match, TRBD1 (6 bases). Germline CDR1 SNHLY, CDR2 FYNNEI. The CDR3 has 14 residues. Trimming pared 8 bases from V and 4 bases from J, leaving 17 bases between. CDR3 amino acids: CASYLEGDIYGYTF. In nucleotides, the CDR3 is TGTGCCAGCTACCTCGAAGGGGACATCTATGGCTACACCTTC. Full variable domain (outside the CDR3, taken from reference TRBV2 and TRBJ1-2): EPEVTQTPSHQVTQMGQEVILRCVPISNHLYFYWYRQILGQKVEFLVSFYNNEISEKSEIFDDQFSVERPDGSNFTLKIRSTKLEDSAMYFCASYLEGDIYGYTFGSGTRLTVV.

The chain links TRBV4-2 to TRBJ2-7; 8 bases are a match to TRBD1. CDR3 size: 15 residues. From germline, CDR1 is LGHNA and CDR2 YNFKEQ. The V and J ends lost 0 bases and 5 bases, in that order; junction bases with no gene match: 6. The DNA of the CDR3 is TGTGCCAGCAGCCAAGAGACCTCAGGGGGCAACGAGCAGTACTTC. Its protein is CASSQETSGGNEQYF.

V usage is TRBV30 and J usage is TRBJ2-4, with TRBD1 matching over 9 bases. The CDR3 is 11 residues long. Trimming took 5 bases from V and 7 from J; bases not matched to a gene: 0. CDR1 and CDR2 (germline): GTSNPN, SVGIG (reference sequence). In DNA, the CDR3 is TGTGCCTGGGGACAGGGGAACATTCAGTACTTC. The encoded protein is CAWGQGNIQYF.

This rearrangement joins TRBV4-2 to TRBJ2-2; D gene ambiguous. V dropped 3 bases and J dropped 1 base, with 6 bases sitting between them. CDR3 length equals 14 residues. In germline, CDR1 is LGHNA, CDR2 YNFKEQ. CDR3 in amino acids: CASSHEENTGELFF. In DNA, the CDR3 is TGTGCCAGCAGCCATGAGGAGAACACCGGGGAGCTGTTTTTT.

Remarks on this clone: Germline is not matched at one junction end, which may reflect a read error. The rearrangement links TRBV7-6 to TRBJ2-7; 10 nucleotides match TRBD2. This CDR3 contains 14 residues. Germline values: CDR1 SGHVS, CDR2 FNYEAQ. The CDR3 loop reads CASSIAGGGDEQYF. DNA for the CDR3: TGTGCCAGCAGCATAGCGGGAGGTGGGGACGAGCAGTACTTC.

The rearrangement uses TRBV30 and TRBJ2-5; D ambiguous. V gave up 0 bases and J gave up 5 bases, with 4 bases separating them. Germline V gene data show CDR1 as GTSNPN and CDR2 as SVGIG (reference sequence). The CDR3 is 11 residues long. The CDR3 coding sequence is TGTGCCTGGAGTGTTCTCGAGACCCAGTACTTC. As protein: CAWSVLETQYF.

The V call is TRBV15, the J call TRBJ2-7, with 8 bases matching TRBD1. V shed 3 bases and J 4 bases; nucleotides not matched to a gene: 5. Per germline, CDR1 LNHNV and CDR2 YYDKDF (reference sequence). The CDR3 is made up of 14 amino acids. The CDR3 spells CATSSTDREYEQYF. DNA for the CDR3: TGTGCCACCAGCAGTACGGACAGGGAGTACGAGCAGTACTTC.

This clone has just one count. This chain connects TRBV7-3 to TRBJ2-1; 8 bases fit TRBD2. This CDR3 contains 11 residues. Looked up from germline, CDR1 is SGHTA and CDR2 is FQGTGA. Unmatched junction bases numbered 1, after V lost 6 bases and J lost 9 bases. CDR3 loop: CASSAGGEQFF. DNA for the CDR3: TGTGCCAGCAGTGCGGGAGGTGAGCAGTTCTTC.

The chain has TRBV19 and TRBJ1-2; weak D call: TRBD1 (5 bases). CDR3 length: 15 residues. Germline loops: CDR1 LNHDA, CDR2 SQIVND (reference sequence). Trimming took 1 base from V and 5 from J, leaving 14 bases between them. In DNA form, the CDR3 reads TGTGCCAGTAGTATAGCCGAAAGGGGCGGATATGGCTACACCTTC. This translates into CASSIAERGGYGYTF. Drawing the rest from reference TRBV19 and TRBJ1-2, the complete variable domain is DGGITQSPKYLFRKEGQNVTLSCEQNLNHDAMYWYRQDPGQGLRLIYYSQIVNDFQKGDIAEGYSVSREKKESFPLTVTSAQKNPTAFYLCASSIAERGGYGYTFGSGTRLTVV.

The CDR3 DNA reads TGTGCCAGCAGCCCTGGACAGGAGCTCTCCTACGAGCAGTACTTC. It yields the protein CASSPGQELSYEQYF. The rearrangement uses TRBV11-3 and TRBJ2-7, with 7 bases fitting TRBD1. V trimming: 5 bases; J trimming: 0 bases; junction bases outside the gene matches: 7. The CDR3 loop spans 15 amino acids. Per germline, CDR1 SGHNT and CDR2 YENEEA.